These T cell receptor beta chains were read from a single sample in a study of blood T cell repertoires in COVID-19. Sequencing used immunoSEQ multiplex PCR; TCRdb keeps in-frame clones, though not all of them. This table holds 270,000 or so clones, around nine tenths found once. What was sequenced was peripheral blood. Receptors originate from a man aged 40-49 years with active or convalescent COVID-19. Both conserved end residues are part of each CDR3. D genes are given only for firm matches. Clone size is given for some rows only: seen once, a few or many times, or a class if the clone is expanded.

>TRBJ1-1|TRBV13|TRBD1|once
TGTGCCAGCGGGCAGGGGGCTACTGAAGCTTTCTTT
CASGQGATEAFF
>TRBJ2-7|TRBV5-1|TRBD1|once
TGCGCCAGCAGCTTGGGCGGAGGGACAGGGGGCGCCCCGGCCTACGAGCAGTACTTC
CASSLGGGTGGAPAYEQYF
>TRBJ1-1|TRBV30|NA|NA
TGTGCCTGGAGTTCAGGGAACACTGAAGCTTTCTTT
CAWSSGNTEAFF
>TRBJ2-1|TRBV7-9|TRBD1|NA
TGTGCCAGCAGCTGGGGACAGGGGGTGGGGAATGAGCAGTTCTTC
CASSWGQGVGNEQFF
>TRBJ1-3|TRBV5-1|NA|NA
TGCGCCAGCAGCGCCCGAACGCTGAGTTCTGGAAACACCATATATTTT
CASSARTLSSGNTIYF
>TRBJ1-4|TRBV3-1/TRBV3-2|TRBD1|NA
TGTGCCAGCAGCCAAGATCTACAGGACAGGGCTGAAAAACTGTTTTTT
CASSQDLQDRAEKLFF
>TRBJ1-5|TRBV5-1|TRBD1|NA
TGCGCCAGCAGCTTGGACAGGGGGAATCAGCCCCAGCATTTT
CASSLDRGNQPQHF
>TRBJ1-1|TRBV12-3/TRBV12-4|NA|NA
TGTGCCAGCAGTTTATGGGGGGACACTGAAGCTTTCTTT
CASSLWGDTEAFF
>TRBJ1-1|TRBV28|TRBD1|NA
TGTGCCAGCTGGACAGGGGTTTTTGGAGCTTTCTTT
CASWTGVFGAFF
>TRBJ1-2|TRBV30|TRBD1|NA
TGTGCCTGGAATGGACAGGGTTCGGCTAACTATGGCTACACCTTC
CAWNGQGSANYGYTF
>TRBJ2-1|TRBV6-5|NA|NA
TGTGCCAGCAGTTACTCGGGAAGGGGTGAGCAGTTCTTC
CASSYSGRGEQFF
>TRBJ1-2|TRBV5-6|TRBD1|NA
TGTGCCAGCAGCCCGTGGCTACAGGGGGTCGTGACCTACACCTTC
CASSPWLQGVVTYTF
>TRBJ2-7|TRBV5-5|TRBD2|NA
TGTGCCAGCAGCCCGCGGGAGTTTAGCTCCTACGAGCAGTACTTC
CASSPREFSSYEQYF
>TRBJ1-4|TRBV7-2|TRBD1|NA
TGTGCCAGCAGCCAGGACAGGGATCGCGAAAAACTGTTTTTT
CASSQDRDREKLFF
>TRBJ2-1|TRBV7-2|NA|NA
TGTGCCAGCAGCTGGGGGCCCTCTCTCAATGAGCAGTTCTTC
CASSWGPSLNEQFF
>TRBJ2-2|TRBV30|NA|few
TGTGCCTGGAGAGTTACAGGCATGGGGAACACCGGGGAGCTGTTTTTT
CAWRVTGMGNTGELFF
>TRBJ1-4|TRBV19|TRBD1|NA
TGTGCCAGTAGAAGGACAGGGACTAATGAAAAACTGTTTTTT
CASRRTGTNEKLFF
>TRBJ2-5|TRBV10-3|TRBD2|NA
TGTGCCATCAGGCCCGGGACTAGCGGGAAAAGGGAGACCCAGTACTTC
CAIRPGTSGKRETQYF
>TRBJ1-1|TRBV19|NA|NA
TGTGCCAGTAGTATACAACTTACGAACACTGAAGCTTTCTTT
CASSIQLTNTEAFF
>TRBJ1-2|TRBV27|NA|NA
TGTGCCAGCAGTTCCAAGAGTAACTATGGCTACACCTTC
CASSSKSNYGYTF
>TRBJ1-5|TRBV27|NA|NA
TGTGCCAGCGGGCAGATCAATCAGCCCCAGCATTTT
CASGQINQPQHF
>TRBJ2-3|TRBV4-1|TRBD1|NA
TGCGCCAGCAGCCGAGAACCGGGACAGGGTGGTGATACGCAGTATTTT
CASSREPGQGGDTQYF
>TRBJ1-2|TRBV2|NA|NA
TGTGCCAGCAGCGGGATCTATGGCTACACCTTC
CASSGIYGYTF
>TRBJ2-3|TRBV19|NA|NA
TGTGCCAGTAGTATAGAGGCTAGTTCCCTGTTGCTCGGCACAGATACGCAGTATTTT
CASSIEASSLLLGTDTQYF
>TRBJ2-5|TRBV14|NA|NA
TGTGCCAGCAGCCAGAGTAACTATCAGTACTTC
CASSQSNYQYF
>TRBJ2-7|TRBV28|TRBD2|NA
TGTGCCAGCAGTTCAGCGGGGCCGGCCACCTACGAGCAGTACTTC
CASSSAGPATYEQYF
>TRBJ2-3|TRBV19|TRBD2|NA
TGTGCCAGTAGTCCGCCCGGGAGGGGCACAGATACGCAGTATTTT
CASSPPGRGTDTQYF
>TRBJ2-7|TRBV5-1|TRBD1|NA
TGCGCCAGCGGAGGACAGGGTTCCTACGAGCAGTACTTC
CASGGQGSYEQYF
>TRBJ2-7|TRBV27|TRBD1|NA
TGTGCCAGCAGTTACAGGGGGCCCTACGAGCAGTACTTC
CASSYRGPYEQYF
>TRBJ2-5|TRBV5-1|TRBD1|NA
TGCGCCAGCAGCCCCGGGACAGGGGGTTCGGAGACCCAGTACTTC
CASSPGTGGSETQYF
>TRBJ2-3|TRBV5-8|NA|NA
TGTGCCAGCTCCTACCCGGGGGATACGCAGTATTTT
CASSYPGDTQYF
>TRBJ2-7|TRBV11-2|TRBD2|NA
TGTGCCAGCAGCCCTGGGACTAGCGGGACCTACGAGCAGTACTTC
CASSPGTSGTYEQYF
>TRBJ2-2|TRBV24-1|TRBD1|few
TGTGCCACCAGTGATTGGGGACAGGGCCGCACCGGGGAGCTGTTTTTT
CATSDWGQGRTGELFF
>TRBJ2-5|TRBV18|TRBD1|NA
TGTGCCAGCACTACCGGGACAGGCGGACCACAAGAGACCCAGTACTTC
CASTTGTGGPQETQYF
>TRBJ1-1|TRBV27|NA|NA
TGTGCCAGCAGTTTATCGGGGGGGGTTGATACTGAAGCTTTCTTT
CASSLSGGVDTEAFF
>TRBJ1-6|TRBV9|TRBD1|NA
TGTGCCAGCAGCGTAGGCGGACAGGGCACCTATAATTCACCCCTCCACTTT
CASSVGGQGTYNSPLHF
>TRBJ2-2|TRBV11-2|TRBD2|NA
TGTGCCAGCAGCTCCAGCGGGGGGGCCGGGGAGCTGTTTTTT
CASSSSGGAGELFF
>TRBJ1-2|TRBV19|NA|NA
TGTGCCAGTAGTGTGGGACAAATCTATGGCTACACCTTC
CASSVGQIYGYTF
>TRBJ1-4|TRBV2|TRBD1|NA
TGTGCCAGCAGTCGACGAGGGGACAGGGGGTCGGAAAAACTGTTTTTT
CASSRRGDRGSEKLFF
>TRBJ2-5|TRBV18|NA|NA
TGTGCCAGCTCACTCTCGTACCAAGAGACCCAGTACTTC
CASSLSYQETQYF
>TRBJ1-2|TRBV6-6|TRBD1|once
TGTGCCAGCAGTCCTGGGACAGGCTATGGCTACACCTTC
CASSPGTGYGYTF
>TRBJ1-2|TRBV3-1/TRBV3-2|NA|NA
TGTGCCAGCAGCCAAGCGGGGGATCGAGGCTACACCTTC
CASSQAGDRGYTF
>TRBJ1-6|TRBV9|TRBD1|NA
TGTGCCAGCAGCGACGGACAGGGCGCTTCACCCCTCCACTTT
CASSDGQGASPLHF
>TRBJ1-3|TRBV29-1|TRBD1|NA
TGCAGCGTTGCAGGACAGGGGGCAAACACCATATATTTT
CSVAGQGANTIYF
>TRBJ1-5|TRBV7-9|TRBD1|NA
TGTGCCAGCAGCGGGACAGGGGTACATCAGCCCCAGCATTTT
CASSGTGVHQPQHF
>TRBJ1-3|TRBV19|NA|NA
TGTGCCAGTAGTTCGCAAACAGGGTCTGGAAACACCATATATTTT
CASSSQTGSGNTIYF